This T cell receptor beta chain was recorded in a study of early T cells in non-severe SARS-CoV-2 infection. Study-wide results and caveats: Matches to VDJdb favored anti-spike CD8 responses and missed private and CD4 specificities.

On this clonotype itself: What it recognizes is unknown.

V dropped 0 bases and J dropped 4 bases, with 7 bases sitting between them. Looked up from germline, CDR1 is SGDLS and CDR2 is YYNGEE. The CDR3 sequence is 13 residues long. Via MiXCR, TCRdb re-called the 5' RACE reads, giving one row per CDR3 protein. The sample records 90,000 to 120,000 distinct CDR3 sequences, 11% being singletons. This TCR derives from an adult who was a healthcare worker with PCR-confirmed SARS-CoV-2 infection or an uninfected control (not recorded which). The chain couples TRBV9 to TRBJ1-1; D call uncertain. The source material was whole blood. CDR3 region: CASSVESGTEAFF. The DNA of the CDR3 is TGTGCCAGCAGCGTAGAGAGTGGCACTGAAGCTTTCTTT.